Below, 30 T cell receptor beta chains from the same sample are listed, as sequenced in a study of blood T cell repertoires in COVID-19. The protocol was immunoSEQ multiplex PCR, while the TCRdb copy is restricted to in-frame clones and leaves out a portion. The sample shows some 360,000 clones, around 87% of them seen only once. The sequencing sample was made of peripheral blood. Receptor source: an older woman with COVID-19, enrolled during active disease.

V and J are TRBV5-1 and TRBJ2-2; maybe TRBD1 (6 bases). Per the germline V gene, CDR1 is SGHRS and CDR2 is YFSETQ. CDR3 length: 14 residues. With 4 bases removed from V and 4 bases from J, the gap between germline ends came to 11 bases. Here the CDR3 reads CASSIQGGTGELFF. The CDR3 DNA reads TGCGCCAGCAGCATACAGGGTGGCACCGGGGAGCTGTTTTTT.

The chain links TRBV3-1 (or the pseudogene TRBV3-2) to TRBJ2-3; D possibly corresponds to TRBD2 (6 bases). CDR1 LGHDT and CDR2 YNNKEL come from the germline V gene (reference sequence). CDR3 size: 12 residues. Trimming shortened V by 4 bases and J by 6 bases, and 8 bases separated the two germline ends. The CDR3 sequence: CASSRGGDTQYF. CDR3 coding DNA: TGTGCCAGCAGCCGTGGAGGGGATACGCAGTATTTT.

This clone was seen only once. The chain is built from TRBV2 and TRBJ1-4; D uncertain. The CDR3 contains 19 residues. The V gene's germline CDR1 is SNHLY and CDR2 FYNNEI. V gave up 4 bases and J gave up 1 base, with 22 bases separating them. The CDR3 sequence is CASSVYYTRVEGTNEKLFF. The CDR3 DNA sequence: TGTGCCAGCAGTGTCTATTACACTCGTGTGGAGGGAACTAATGAAAAACTGTTTTTT.

This chain connects TRBV2 to TRBJ2-7, with TRBD2 as a possible D gene (6 bases). This CDR3 region has 14 residues. CDR1 is SNHLY and CDR2 is FYNNEI in the germline V gene. Trimming removed 7 bases from V and 3 bases from J, with 16 bases in between. CDR3 region: CASKDWGEIYEQYF. CDR3 bases: TGTGCCAGCAAAGATTGGGGGGAGATCTACGAGCAGTACTTC.

The chain couples TRBV5-1 to TRBJ2-1; 7 bases line up with TRBD1. V lost 4 bases, J lost 2 bases, and 9 bases stayed unmatched. The germline V gene encodes CDR1 SGHRS and CDR2 YFSETQ. The CDR3 length is 16 residues. This chain's CDR3 is CASSQTLGQAYNEQFF. The CDR3 DNA is TGCGCCAGCAGCCAAACCCTTGGACAGGCCTACAATGAGCAGTTCTTC.

This chain joins TRBV19 and TRBJ1-2; the D gene is possibly TRBD1 (6 bases). The germline gives CDR1 LNHDA, CDR2 SQIVND (reference sequence). V lost 7 bases, J lost 4 bases, and 13 bases lay in between. There are 13 residues in the CDR3. CDR3 nucleotide sequence: TGTGCCAGTATCAAAGACAGGCTCTATGGCTACACCTTC. This gives the protein CASIKDRLYGYTF.

The CDR3 bases are TGCAGTGCTAGTAAGCCAGGAGAGACCCAGTACTTC. This encodes CSASKPGETQYF. The chain has TRBV20-1 and TRBJ2-5; D is unresolved. CDR1 is DFQATT, CDR2 SNEGSKA, per germline (reference sequence). V was pared by 3 bases and J by 4 bases, with 9 bases between. The CDR3 totals 12 residues.

CDR3 region: CASSEEGTGRNTEAFF. CDR3 DNA: TGTGCCAGCAGCGAGGAGGGGACAGGGAGGAACACTGAAGCTTTCTTT. This chain links TRBV6-2 or TRBV6-3 with TRBJ1-1, with 9 bases aligning to TRBD1. Trimming at V came to 6 bases and at J to 1 base, leaving 9 bases not matched to a gene. Germline V gene sequence: CDR1 MNHEY, CDR2 SVGEGT. This CDR3 contains 16 residues.

V usage is TRBV6-5 and J usage is TRBJ1-3, with 7 bases aligning to TRBD1. The ends lost 4 bases at V and 0 bases at J; junction bases unmatched: 6. Germline loops: CDR1 MNHEY, CDR2 SVGAGI. CDR3 length equals 16 residues. As DNA, the CDR3 is TGTGCCAGCAGTTTGCAGGGGGTCTTCTCTGGAAACACCATATATTTT. It codes for CASSLQGVFSGNTIYF.

This clone has a single count. This chain connects TRBV3-1 (or the pseudogene TRBV3-2) to TRBJ1-5, with 7 bases lining up with TRBD1. The CDR3 spans 13 residues. Germline V CDR1 and CDR2: LGHDT, YNNKEL (reference sequence). The V gene end was trimmed by 1 base and the J gene end by 6 bases; junction bases not matched to a gene: 0. This CDR3 reads CASSQAGGQPQHF. CDR3 DNA: TGTGCCAGCAGCCAAGCAGGGGGTCAGCCCCAGCATTTT.

The chain is built from TRBV5-5 and TRBJ2-7, with 8 bases that match TRBD1. Germline CDR1 reads SGHKS; CDR2 reads YYEKEE (reference sequence). V trimming: 6 bases; J trimming: 2 bases; junction bases outside the gene matches: 10. CDR3 length equals 15 residues. The CDR3 loop is CASNPHGTGPYEQYF. In nucleotides, the CDR3 is TGTGCCAGCAATCCCCACGGGACAGGTCCCTACGAGCAGTACTTC.

This chain uses TRBV11-2 with TRBJ1-6; 10 bases fit TRBD1. The length of the CDR3 is 17 residues. The V gene's germline CDR1 is SGHAT and CDR2 FQNNGV. The junction had 9 bases not matched to a gene; V was cut back by 5 bases and J by 5 bases. CDR3 DNA: TGTGCCAGCAGCAAACGGACAGGGGGGGCGAATAATTCACCCCTCCACTTT. It translates to CASSKRTGGANNSPLHF.

The chain has TRBV5-5 and TRBJ1-4; D is unresolved. V was pared by 1 base and J by 5 bases, with 6 bases between. The CDR3 is 13 amino acids. Germline V gives CDR1 SGHKS, CDR2 YYEKEE (reference sequence). The chain's CDR3 is CASSLLGNEKLFF. DNA of the CDR3: TGTGCCAGCAGCTTGCTCGGGAATGAAAAACTGTTTTTT.

The rearrangement uses TRBV15 and TRBJ1-1; 11 nucleotides align to TRBD1. The ends lost 3 bases at V and 3 bases at J; junction bases unmatched: 6. Per the germline V gene, CDR1 is LNHNV and CDR2 is YYDKDF (reference sequence). The CDR3 has 16 amino acids. The CDR3: CATSRPGQGVHTEAFF. Written as DNA, the CDR3 is TGTGCCACCAGCAGGCCGGGACAGGGGGTCCACACTGAAGCTTTCTTT. Full variable domain (remainder filled in from reference TRBV15 and TRBJ1-1): DAMVIQNPRYQVTQFGKPVTLSCSQTLNHNVMYWYQQKSSQAPKLLFHYYDKDFNNEADTPDNFQSRRPNTSFCFLDIRSPGLGDTAMYLCATSRPGQGVHTEAFFGQGTRLTVV.

The V and J genes are TRBV19 and TRBJ1-2; D call uncertain. V was shortened by 6 bases and J by 1 base, with 9 bases between the two germline ends. Germline V gives CDR1 LNHDA, CDR2 SQIVND (reference sequence). The length of the CDR3 is 13 residues. The CDR3 region is CASRGAGNYGYTF. CDR3 nucleotides: TGTGCCAGTAGGGGCGCAGGTAACTATGGCTACACCTTC.

This chain connects TRBV6-5 to TRBJ1-1, with 7 positions matching TRBD1. This CDR3 is built from 13 residues. After removal of 7 bases from V and 4 bases from J, the junction contained 6 bases not matched to a gene. Germline CDR1 MNHEY, CDR2 SVGAGI. In DNA form, the CDR3 reads TGTGCCAGCACCCGAACAGGGGCCACTGAAGCTTTCTTT. Encoded protein: CASTRTGATEAFF.

The CDR3 sequence: CASSPMLRGDTDTQYF. CDR3 sequence (DNA): TGTGCCAGCAGCCCGATGCTGCGGGGGGACACAGATACGCAGTATTTT. This chain connects TRBV4-2 to TRBJ2-3; TRBD2 matches at 8 bases. V shed 4 bases, J shed 2 bases, and the junction held 8 bases outside the gene matches. This CDR3 region has 16 residues. Looked up from germline, CDR1 is LGHNA and CDR2 is YNFKEQ.

This clone was picked up a small number of times. The chain links TRBV5-1 to TRBJ1-1, with 7 bases lining up with TRBD1. V was clipped by 3 bases and J by 1 base; unmatched bases: 3. CDR1 SGHRS and CDR2 YFSETQ come from the germline V gene. The CDR3 is 14 amino acids. In nucleotides, the CDR3 is TGCGCCAGCAGCTCTAGGACAGGGAACACTGAAGCTTTCTTT. Translating gives CASSSRTGNTEAFF.

This chain joins TRBV3-1 (or the pseudogene TRBV3-2) and TRBJ2-5; D is perhaps TRBD2 (7 bases). Trimming removed 0 bases from V and 5 bases from J, with 16 bases in between. CDR3 size: 16 residues. Germline V lookup: CDR1 LGHDT, CDR2 YNNKEL (reference sequence). Here the CDR3 reads CASSQEWGRGGETQYF. The CDR3 nucleotides are TGTGCCAGCAGCCAAGAATGGGGCAGGGGAGGGGAGACCCAGTACTTC.

The chain has TRBV3-1 (or the pseudogene TRBV3-2) and TRBJ1-4; possible D gene TRBD1, 5 bases. CDR3 length equals 16 residues. Germline V gene lookup returns CDR1 LGHDT and CDR2 YNNKEL (reference sequence). Trimming pared 5 bases from V and 3 bases from J, leaving 16 bases between. The CDR3 region has the DNA TGTGCCAGCAGCTCTCTGACTCTACAGGCTAATGAAAAACTGTTTTTT. As protein: CASSSLTLQANEKLFF.

This clone was observed once. The rearrangement uses TRBV7-3 and TRBJ2-7; 11 bases are a match to TRBD2. The J call is uncertain, as TRBJ2-5 better fits the DNA end. The CDR3 contains 15 residues. Germline V gene lookup returns CDR1 SGHTA and CDR2 FQGTGA. DNA of the CDR3: TGTGCCAGCAGCTTAATAGCGGGGGGGCAAGAGACCCAGTACTTC. It translates to CASSLIAGGQETQYF.

The chain is built from TRBV5-1 and TRBJ2-5; tentative D call: TRBD1 (5 bases). Germline CDR1 SGHRS, CDR2 YFSETQ. V lost 0 bases, J lost 7 bases, and 13 bases lay in between. CDR3 length equals 14 residues. CDR3 sequence (DNA): TGCGCCAGCAGCTTGGAAGGGGCGTTAGGGACCCAGTACTTC. Translation: CASSLEGALGTQYF. The whole variable domain, remainder taken from reference TRBV5-1 and TRBJ2-5, is KAGVTQTPRYLIKTRGQQVTLSCSPISGHRSVSWYQQTPGQGLQFLFEYFSETQRNKGNFPGRFSGRQFSNSRSEMNVSTLELGDSALYLCASSLEGALGTQYFGPGTRLLVL.

This chain joins TRBV5-1 and TRBJ1-2; D is perhaps TRBD1 (6 bases). Trimming stripped 5 bases from V and 0 bases from J, with 11 bases between. This CDR3 region has 14 residues. Germline CDR1 reads SGHRS; CDR2 reads YFSETQ. CDR3 sequence: CASRVPGANYGYTF. CDR3 bases: TGCGCCAGCAGGGTCCCAGGGGCTAACTATGGCTACACCTTC.

The rearrangement links TRBV5-6 to TRBJ1-1; TRBD1 might be the D (6 bases). The germline CDR1 and CDR2 sequences are SGHDT and YYEEEE. The CDR3 extends over 15 amino acids. V dropped 0 bases and J dropped 0 bases, with 9 bases sitting between them. CDR3 amino acids: CASSLGTAMNTEAFF. In DNA, the CDR3 is TGTGCCAGCAGCTTGGGGACAGCGATGAACACTGAAGCTTTCTTT.

J is TRBJ2-1 and V is TRBV7-2, with 9 bases fitting TRBD2. CDR3 length: 15 residues. Germline lookup yields CDR1 SGHTA and CDR2 FQGNSA. V dropped 1 base and J dropped 10; count of bases not matched to a gene: 8. The CDR3: CASSLGAGGGREQFF. The CDR3 nucleotides read TGTGCCAGCAGCTTAGGAGCGGGGGGAGGTAGGGAGCAGTTCTTC.

This clone has only one observation. This chain joins TRBV9 and TRBJ1-5; D is undetermined. The CDR3 sequence is 13 residues long. Trimming removed 2 bases from V and 6 bases from J, with 9 bases in between. CDR1 SGDLS and CDR2 YYNGEE come from the germline V gene. CDR3: CASSVTSGQPQHF. Written as DNA, the CDR3 is TGTGCCAGCAGCGTGACATCTGGTCAGCCCCAGCATTTT.

This clone was seen once. In DNA, the CDR3 is TGTGCCAGCAGCTTGGGGTTTGGCGAGGAGGGTGGCTACACCTTC. Protein product: CASSLGFGEEGGYTF. The chain joins TRBV5-6 to TRBJ1-2; D not certain. V lost 0 bases, J lost 7 bases, and 16 bases lay in between. The V gene's germline CDR1 is SGHDT and CDR2 YYEEEE. The CDR3 extends over 15 amino acids. Filled out from reference TRBV5-6 and TRBJ1-2, the complete variable domain reads DAGVTQSPTHLIKTRGQQVTLRCSPKSGHDTVSWYQQALGQGPQFIFQYYEEEERQRGNFPDRFSGHQFPNYSSELNVNALLLGDSALYLCASSLGFGEEGGYTFGSGTRLTVV.

V and J are TRBV27 and TRBJ1-1; D gene ambiguous. V gave up 8 bases and J gave up 4 bases, with 11 bases separating them. This CDR3 is built from 12 residues. Per germline, CDR1 MNHEY and CDR2 SMNVEV (reference sequence). CDR3 protein: CASGEGGTEAFF. The CDR3 DNA reads TGTGCCAGCGGGGAAGGAGGCACTGAAGCTTTCTTT.

The chain uses TRBV11-2 and TRBJ2-2; TRBD2 might be the D (6 bases). Germline V gene lookup returns CDR1 SGHAT and CDR2 FQNNGV. V dropped 4 bases and J dropped 2 bases, with 11 bases sitting between them. The CDR3 totals 15 residues. CDR3 residues: CASSSLAVNTGELFF. CDR3 sequence (DNA): TGTGCCAGCAGCTCCTTAGCGGTCAACACCGGGGAGCTGTTTTTT.

The chain combines TRBV19 with TRBJ2-7, with TRBD1 identical over 9 bases. CDR1 LNHDA and CDR2 SQIVND come from the germline V gene (reference sequence). The CDR3 consists of 15 residues. Trimming at V came to 3 bases and at J to 4 bases, leaving 7 bases not matched to a gene. DNA for the CDR3: TGTGCCAGTAGTATGGCGAGGACAGGGGCATACGAGCAGTACTTC. Protein: CASSMARTGAYEQYF.